These 6 T cell receptor beta chains originate from one sample sequenced in a study of T cell repertoires in cytomegalovirus infection. TCRdb re-called the reads with MiXCR, one entry per CDR3 protein. The table lists around 900,000 distinct CDR3 sequences, roughly 31% of them singletons, with around an eighth in the top ten. Their cognate antigens are unknown. The starting material was cultured CD8+ T cells from PBMCs, obtained from culture after CMV antigen stimulation. These receptors were taken from a human donor in good health (CMV status not recorded). Some clones in this sample may be carry-over from other donors' samples.

The rearrangement links TRBV7-9 to TRBJ1-1; the D gene is possibly TRBD1 (6 bases). Germline CDR1 is SEHNR and CDR2 is FQNEAQ (reference sequence). Trimming pared 5 bases from V and 0 bases from J, leaving 16 bases between. This CDR3 comprises 16 residues. The CDR3 bases are TGTGCCAGCAGCGTACCGGGACACCGACTGAACACTGAAGCTTTCTTT. Translation: CASSVPGHRLNTEAFF.

This clonotype was seen just once. J is TRBJ1-1 and V is TRBV9; 7 bases align to TRBD1. The trim removed 0 bases at V and 6 bases at J, leaving 2 bases unmatched. The germline CDR1 and CDR2 sequences are SGDLS and YYNGEE. The CDR3 covers 13 residues. DNA for the CDR3: TGTGCCAGCAGCGTAGCCGACAGGGCTGAAGCTTTCTTT. Protein product: CASSVADRAEAFF.

J is TRBJ1-6 and V is TRBV27; 7 bases line up with TRBD1. The CDR3 contains 11 residues. Looked up from germline, CDR1 is MNHEY and CDR2 is SMNVEV (reference sequence). V trimming: 8 bases; J trimming: 13 bases; junction bases outside the gene matches: 5. CDR3 bases: TGTGCCAGCCGCTCAGGGGGTCCCCTCCACTTT. It specifies CASRSGGPLHF.

The rearrangement joins TRBV9 to TRBJ2-1; D unclear. The germline V gene encodes CDR1 SGDLS and CDR2 YYNGEE. The CDR3 is 15 amino acids. The V gene lost 0 bases and the J gene lost 5 bases, with 12 bases spanning the gap. The CDR3 DNA is TGTGCCAGCAGCGTAGCTGGCAGCGTAAACAATGAGCAGTTCTTC. Its translation: CASSVAGSVNNEQFF.

This clonotype was counted at least ten times. V gene TRBV13 combines with J gene TRBJ1-5, with D possibly being TRBD1 (5 bases). This CDR3 is built from 15 residues. Trimming took off 4 bases at V and 1 base at J, with 11 bases between the two ends. Germline values: CDR1 PRHDT, CDR2 FYEKMQ (reference sequence). The CDR3 DNA reads as TGTGCCAGCAGCTCGGAGACAGAAAGCAATCAGCCCCAGCATTTT. Translating gives CASSSETESNQPQHF.

Many counts were recorded for this clonotype. The CDR3: CASSRGSQPQHF. CDR3 nucleotides: TGTGCCAGCTCCAGGGGGAGTCAGCCCCAGCATTTT. The chain links TRBV7-9 to TRBJ1-5, with TRBD1 matching 7 bases. V was clipped by 8 bases and J by 6 bases; unmatched bases: 4. CDR3 length: 12 amino acids. From germline, CDR1 is SEHNR and CDR2 FQNEAQ (reference sequence).